The source of this TCR beta chain is a study of OX40 agonist ivuxolimab in advanced cancers. Study in general: The dose-escalation cohort had hepatocellular carcinoma, melanoma, renal cell or head and neck cancer. Anti-PD-1, anti-PD-L1 or anti-CTLA-4 therapy given earlier was allowed, and roughly 40% had some.

Generated by immunoSEQ multiplex PCR, the TCRdb table keeps only in-frame clones and is missing some. The sample yields tens of thousands of clones, roughly 90% seen once. Overall study findings and caveats: The authors did not determine the antigen specificity of the expanded peripheral T cells.

In regard to this clone: As yet, its antigen is unknown.

The CDR3 is 21 amino acids. Germline V lookup: CDR1 MDHEN, CDR2 SYDVKM. Losses at the gene ends were 6 bases for V and 1 base for J; bases not matched to a gene: 16. The J gene is TRBJ2-6, the V gene TRBV28; 12 bases are shared with TRBD2. This receptor was identified in an adult with an advanced solid tumor such as melanoma, head and neck, liver or kidney cancer. This sample comprised CD4+ or CD8+ T cells sorted from blood, obtained in a trial of the OX40 agonist ivuxolimab. CDR3 in DNA: TGTGCCAGCAGAGGACTAGCGGGACTGTACGGGTCAAGTTCTGGGGCCAACGTCCTGACTTTC. Residues: CASRGLAGLYGSSSGANVLTF. The full variable domain, in which reference TRBV28 and TRBJ2-6 provide the parts outside the CDR3, is DVKVTQSSRYLVKRTGEKVFLECVQDMDHENMFWYRQDPGLGLRLIYFSYDVKMKEKGDIPEGYSVSREKKERFSLILESASTNQTSMYLCASRGLAGLYGSSSGANVLTFGAGSRLTVL.